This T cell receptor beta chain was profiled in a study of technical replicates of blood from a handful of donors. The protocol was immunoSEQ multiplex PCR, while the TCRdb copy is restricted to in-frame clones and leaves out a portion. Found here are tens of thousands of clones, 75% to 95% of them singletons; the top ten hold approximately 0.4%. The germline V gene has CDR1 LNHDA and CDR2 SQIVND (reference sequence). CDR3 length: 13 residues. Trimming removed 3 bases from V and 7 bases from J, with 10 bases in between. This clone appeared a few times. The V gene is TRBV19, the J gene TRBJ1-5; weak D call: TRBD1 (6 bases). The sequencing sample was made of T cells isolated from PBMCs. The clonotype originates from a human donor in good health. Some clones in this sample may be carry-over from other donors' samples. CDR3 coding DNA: TGTGCCAGTAGTATGGGGGGGCTCCAGCCCCAGCATTTT. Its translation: CASSMGGLQPQHF.